One and the same sample provided the 16 T cell receptor beta chains below, sequenced in a study of T cell responses to AZD1222 COVID-19 vaccine. Profiled with immunoSEQ multiplex PCR; TCRdb holds only in-frame clones, not every one. The sample shows some 140,000 clones, approximately 92% of them seen only once. Specimen: peripheral blood, collected on day 0 of AZD1222 vaccination. These receptors were obtained from an adult in good health.

This sequence joins TRBV6-5 and TRBJ1-1; D is perhaps TRBD1 (6 bases). The CDR3 spans 14 residues. V lost 0 bases to trimming and J lost 1 base, with 6 bases between them. From germline, CDR1 is MNHEY and CDR2 SVGAGI. The CDR3 protein is CASSYSDRNTEAFF. The CDR3 region has the DNA TGTGCCAGCAGTTACTCGGACAGGAACACTGAAGCTTTCTTT.

This clone turned up a few times. This chain uses TRBV19 with TRBJ2-6; possible D gene TRBD1, 6 bases. This CDR3 spans 14 amino acids. From germline, CDR1 is LNHDA and CDR2 SQIVND (reference sequence). The V and J ends lost 2 bases and 6 bases respectively, with 8 bases between them. The CDR3 reads CASSIRGQANVLTF. CDR3 nucleotide sequence: TGTGCCAGTAGTATAAGGGGACAGGCCAACGTCCTGACTTTC.

The chain couples TRBV5-6 to TRBJ2-1; 10 nucleotides match TRBD2. The length of the CDR3 is 15 residues. V lost 0 bases to trimming and J lost 8 bases; unmatched junction nucleotides: 5. Germline V gives CDR1 SGHDT, CDR2 YYEEEE. CDR3 in DNA: TGTGCCAGCAGCTTGGAAGCGGGAGGGTCTGATGAGCAGTTCTTC. Translating gives CASSLEAGGSDEQFF.

V usage is TRBV4-3 and J usage is TRBJ2-2, with D hard to call. Trimming cost V 3 bases and J 0 bases, with 14 bases left between them. The CDR3 is made up of 17 amino acids. Germline CDR1 LGHNA, CDR2 YSLEER. CDR3 residues: CASSHQISPTNTGELFF. CDR3 bases: TGCGCCAGCAGCCATCAGATTAGTCCTACGAACACCGGGGAGCTGTTTTTT.

The sample holds a few counts of this clone. This sequence joins TRBV6-1 and TRBJ1-3; tentative D call: TRBD1 (6 bases). Looked up from germline, CDR1 is MNHNS and CDR2 is SASEGT. Trimming shortened V by 1 base and J by 4 bases, and 17 bases separated the two germline ends. This CDR3 spans 17 amino acids. The CDR3 bases are TGTGCCAGCAGTGAAGTCTCCCTACAGGGTAGGGGAAACACCATATATTTT. As protein: CASSEVSLQGRGNTIYF.

J is TRBJ1-5 and V is TRBV15; D is unresolved. Looked up from germline, CDR1 is LNHNV and CDR2 is YYDKDF (reference sequence). The CDR3 is made up of 16 amino acids. V dropped 1 base and J dropped 4 bases, with 14 bases sitting between them. CDR3 protein: CATSRGIGRMNQPQHF. For the CDR3, the DNA is TGTGCCACCAGCAGAGGGATAGGACGGATGAATCAGCCCCAGCATTTT.

This chain joins TRBV18 and TRBJ2-7, with D perhaps matching TRBD1 or TRBD2 (6 bases each). Germline CDR1 reads KGHSH; CDR2 reads LQKENI. The CDR3 is made up of 14 amino acids. V was cut by 3 bases and J by 5 bases, with 14 bases left in between. This chain's CDR3 is CASSPPLGGDEQYF. The CDR3 DNA sequence: TGTGCCAGCTCACCCCCGTTGGGGGGCGACGAGCAGTACTTC.

The chain has TRBV19 and TRBJ2-2; the match to TRBD1 covers 10 bases. Germline lookup yields CDR1 LNHDA and CDR2 SQIVND (reference sequence). This CDR3 is 13 amino acids long. Unmatched junction bases numbered 3, after V lost 10 bases and J lost 4 bases. The CDR3 spells CATRQGATGELFF. CDR3 nucleotide sequence: TGTGCCACCAGACAGGGGGCCACCGGGGAGCTGTTTTTT.

The chain links TRBV6-5 to TRBJ2-7; 7 nucleotides line up with TRBD1. Trimming at V came to 5 bases and at J to 5 bases, leaving 9 bases not matched to a gene. This CDR3 comprises 14 residues. The germline CDR1 and CDR2 sequences are MNHEY and SVGAGI. The DNA for the CDR3 is TGTGCCAGCAGTACCTCCGGGACAGTCCACGAGCAGTACTTC. The encoded protein is CASSTSGTVHEQYF.

This chain links TRBV30 with TRBJ1-4; possible D gene TRBD1, 6 bases. Looked up from germline, CDR1 is GTSNPN and CDR2 is SVGIG (reference sequence). The CDR3 is 16 amino acids. Trimming pared 5 bases from V and 0 bases from J, leaving 16 bases between. The CDR3 DNA sequence: TGTGCCTGGGGGTTTGGGGGGCTGGCAACTAATGAAAAACTGTTTTTT. Translating gives CAWGFGGLATNEKLFF.

V usage is TRBV11-1 and J usage is TRBJ2-5; weak D call: TRBD1 (6 bases). The CDR3 extends over 13 amino acids. Germline values: CDR1 SGHAT, CDR2 FQDESV (reference sequence). V was clipped by 8 bases and J by 2 bases, with 12 bases between them. The CDR3: CASGRDNQETQYF. Here the CDR3 DNA reads TGTGCCAGCGGCCGGGACAATCAAGAGACCCAGTACTTC.

Only one count was recorded for this clone. The chain joins TRBV19 to TRBJ1-1; 8 bases are shared with TRBD1. The V segment lost 4 bases and the J segment 5 bases; nucleotides outside the gene matches: 9. The CDR3 is made up of 15 amino acids. Per the germline V gene, CDR1 is LNHDA and CDR2 is SQIVND (reference sequence). DNA of the CDR3: TGTGCCAGTAGTACAGGGGGCTTAGTCGTAACTGAAGCTTTCTTT. This encodes CASSTGGLVVTEAFF.

The count of this clone is one. This sequence joins TRBV6-6 and TRBJ2-3, with 7 positions matching TRBD2. Trimming removed 2 bases from V and 2 bases from J; junction bases left unmatched: 1. Looked up from germline, CDR1 is MNHNY and CDR2 is SVGAGI (reference sequence). The CDR3 sequence is 14 residues long. The CDR3 nucleotides are TGTGCCAGCAGTTACGGACTAGACACAGATACGCAGTATTTT. It is translated as CASSYGLDTDTQYF.

The V call is TRBV4-1, the J call TRBJ1-5; weak D call: TRBD1 (5 bases). Germline CDR1 reads MGHRA; CDR2 reads YSYEKL. V was cut by 3 bases and J by 4 bases, with 10 bases left in between. The CDR3 extends over 14 amino acids. CDR3 nucleotide sequence: TGCGCCAGCAGCCAGGGGGATATGAATCAGCCCCAGCATTTT. This encodes CASSQGDMNQPQHF.

This rearrangement joins TRBV4-1 to TRBJ2-3; no clear D. The CDR3 covers 13 residues. The germline V and J ends were trimmed by 4 bases and 7 bases, with 12 bases remaining between them. Looked up from germline, CDR1 is MGHRA and CDR2 is YSYEKL. The CDR3 DNA is TGCGCCAGCAGCCGGGATCTGGGGTATACGCAGTATTTT. It specifies CASSRDLGYTQYF.

The chain links TRBV3-1 (or the pseudogene TRBV3-2) to TRBJ1-3; D ambiguous. V shed 6 bases and J shed 4 bases, with 10 bases lying between them. There are 13 residues in the CDR3. Per germline, CDR1 LGHDT and CDR2 YNNKEL (reference sequence). The CDR3 loop is CASSLFLGNTIYF. The CDR3 DNA reads as TGTGCCAGCAGTTTGTTTTTGGGAAACACCATATATTTT.